These 26 T cell receptor beta chains were sequenced from one sample in a study of Tregs in tolerant kidney transplant recipients (dated by TCRdb to 2018 to 2020). Antigens of these TCRs are unknown. Library preparation was by the immunoSEQ multiplex PCR assay. Sourced from immuneACCESS, this table was stored by TCRdb with only in-frame sequences that have V and J called. A share of the clones is absent; for the studies checked, an unresolved V gene accounts for under half, and the remainder has no known explanation. This sample's clone table shows about 2,000 clones. The top ten constitute around 6% of the sample. The intended sense of this specimen's time point label: blood sample drawn before combined kidney and bone marrow transplant. For bulk CFSE mixed lymphocyte reactions, CFSE-labeled recipient PBMCs were cocultured for 6 days with irradiated donor PBMCs and were then stained for CD3/CD4/CD8 and FACS-sorted.

The sequencing used CD8+ T cells from blood cultured with allogeneic cells, collected before the transplant. The receptors derive from a human patient who received a combined kidney and bone marrow transplant.

Concerning this clone itself: The observed sequence ends 3 residues before the CDR3 terminus, with the missing tail filled in from the germline J gene. The V gene is TRBV5-1, the J gene TRBJ1-1, with D possibly TRBD1 on 6 matching bases. The CDR3 is 12 residues long. The germline V gene encodes CDR1 SGHRS and CDR2 YFSETQ. V lost 4 bases and J 6 bases, leaving 10 bases between the germline ends. CDR3 DNA (partial): TGCGCCAGCAGCACACAGGGATCTGAA. It is translated as CASSTQGSE. In full, the CDR3 reads CASSTQGSEAFF.

Of note for this clone: The CDR3 end is not reached by the read, which stops 3 residues before it; the germline J gene fills it in. This rearrangement joins TRBV12-3 or TRBV12-4 to TRBJ2-5; D may be TRBD2 (5 bases). Trimming removed 3 bases at V and 4 bases at J, with 12 bases between. There are 14 residues in the CDR3. CDR3 bases read: TGTGCCAGCAGTTTGGGAGCACGGGGAGAGACC. It is translated as CASSLGARGET. In full, the CDR3 is CASSLGARGETQYF.

Of note for this clone: The CDR3 end is not reached by the read, which stops 3 residues before it; the germline J gene fills it in. The rearrangement joins TRBV28 to TRBJ2-7; TRBD1 or TRBD2 may be the D gene (5 bases each). Germline values: CDR1 MDHEN, CDR2 SYDVKM. This CDR3 contains 15 residues. With 7 bases removed from V and 6 bases from J, the gap between germline ends came to 22 bases. The part of the CDR3 DNA that was read is TGTGCCAGCACCCCGGTTGAGGGGTCGATCATCGAG. Amino acids: CASTPVEGSIIE. In full, the CDR3 reads CASTPVEGSIIEQYF.

This clone shows up as medium-sized by frequency. CDR3: CASSVTSTDTQYF. CDR3 bases read: TGTGCCAGCAGCGTAACTAGCACAGATACG. J is TRBJ2-3 and V is TRBV5-8, with D hard to call. The read stops 3 residues short of the end of the CDR3; the missing end is completed from the germline J gene. This CDR3 is 13 amino acids long. V was cut by 4 bases and J by 0 bases, with 6 bases left in between. Germline lookup yields CDR1 SGHTS and CDR2 YDEGEE.

This clone is deemed medium-sized by its frequency. This CDR3 reads CSASGPGTGGLRFFEQYF. Partial CDR3 DNA: TGCAGTGCTAGTGGCCCAGGGACAGGGGGCCTTAGGTTCTTCGAG. The chain links TRBV20-1 to TRBJ2-7, with 12 nucleotides matching TRBD1. The read ends 3 residues early relative to the CDR3; the germline J gene fills the gap. V was pared by 3 bases and J by 6 bases, with 18 bases of the junction left unmatched. The CDR3 sequence is 18 residues long. Germline CDR1 reads DFQATT; CDR2 reads SNEGSKA (reference sequence).

About this clone: The DNA ends 3 residues before the CDR3 does, and the rest of the CDR3 is filled in from the germline J gene. The genes are TRBV4-1 and TRBJ2-7; D perhaps matches TRBD2 (6 bases). Germline V gene sequence: CDR1 MGHRA, CDR2 YSYEKL. With 2 bases removed from V and 5 bases from J, the gap between germline ends came to 10 bases. The length of the CDR3 is 13 residues. The covered CDR3 bases are TGCGCCAGCAGCCAATCACTAGCTCACGAG. Encoded protein: CASSQSLAHE. The whole CDR3 region reads CASSQSLAHEQYF.

By frequency, this clone registers large. Sequencing ends 3 residues short of the CDR3 end; the germline J gene provides the rest. V usage is TRBV19 and J usage is TRBJ2-7, with a tentative D call TRBD1 (5 bases). CDR3 length: 15 residues. Germline V gene data show CDR1 as LNHDA and CDR2 as SQIVND (reference sequence). Trimming removed 3 bases from V and 3 bases from J, with 15 bases in between. The CDR3 sequence is CASSILGGTGYEQYF. The sequenced part of the CDR3 DNA is TGTGCCAGTAGTATCCTGGGTGGAACAGGCTACGAG.

This clone registers medium-sized by frequency. The read ends 3 residues shy of where the CDR3 ends; the end is completed using the germline J gene. V and J are TRBV3-1 (or the pseudogene TRBV3-2) and TRBJ2-5; 12 bases line up with TRBD2. The CDR3 spans 15 residues. From germline, CDR1 is LGHDT and CDR2 YNNKEL (reference sequence). V shed 4 bases, J shed 3 bases, and the junction held 3 bases outside the gene matches. The sequenced part of the CDR3 DNA is TGTGCCAGCAGCCTTAGGACTAGCGGGAAAGAGACC. Translating it yields CASSLRTSGKET. The entire CDR3 protein reads CASSLRTSGKETQYF.

With regard to this clone: The read finishes 3 residues shy of the CDR3 end, and the germline J gene is used to complete it. The gene calls are TRBV5-1 and TRBJ2-7; 9 positions agree with TRBD1. With 2 bases clipped from V and 3 bases from J, the junction kept 3 bases outside the gene matches. Per the germline V gene, CDR1 is SGHRS and CDR2 is YFSETQ. The CDR3 runs to 14 residues. CDR3 bases read: TGCGCCAGCAGCTTCGGGACAGGGCTCTACGAG. It encodes CASSFGTGLYE. The complete CDR3 reads CASSFGTGLYEQYF.

Measured by frequency, this clone is medium-sized. The read is 3 residues too short to cover the CDR3 end, so that end is filled in from the germline J gene. The rearrangement joins TRBV13 to TRBJ2-7; 9 bases fit TRBD1. The J segment lost 1 base and the V segment lost 3 bases, leaving 1 base of the junction unmatched. The CDR3 totals 14 residues. Germline V CDR1 and CDR2: PRHDT, FYEKMQ (reference sequence). The covered CDR3 bases are TGTGCCAGCAGCTTCGGACAGGGGTCCTACGAG. It is translated as CASSFGQGSYE. The full CDR3 protein is CASSFGQGSYEQYF.

This clone is classed as medium-sized by frequency. CDR3 bases read: TGCAGCGCCGAGACAGGGGTGAACACTGAA. This translates into CSAETGVNTE. The whole CDR3 protein reads CSAETGVNTEAFF. The genes are TRBV29-1 and TRBJ1-1; 8 nucleotides agree with TRBD1. Read coverage stops 3 residues before the CDR3 terminus; the germline J gene supplies the remainder. Germline V lookup: CDR1 SQVTM, CDR2 ANQGSEA. After removal of 7 bases from V and 0 bases from J, the junction contained 4 bases not matched to a gene. This CDR3 comprises 13 residues.

Comments on this clone: The DNA ends 3 residues before the CDR3 does, and the rest of the CDR3 is filled in from the germline J gene. This sequence joins TRBV5-1 and TRBJ2-1; D is undetermined. The germline gives CDR1 SGHRS, CDR2 YFSETQ. V was cut by 2 bases and J by 6 bases, with 3 bases left in between. CDR3 length: 11 amino acids. CDR3 DNA, as far as it was read: TGCGCCAGCAGCTTACTCAATGAG. It encodes CASSLLNE. The full-length CDR3 reads as CASSLLNEQFF.

As concerns this clone: The read comes to an end 3 residues before the CDR3 does, leaving the germline J gene to fill in the end. The chain has TRBV6-2 or TRBV6-3 and TRBJ2-7; 10 nucleotides match TRBD2. With 2 bases clipped from V and 6 bases from J, the junction kept 4 bases outside the gene matches. Germline V lookup: CDR1 MNHEY, CDR2 SVGEGT. The CDR3 is 14 residues long. CDR3 bases read: TGTGCCAGCAGTTACAGCGGGGGGGCCAGCGAG. Translation: CASSYSGGASE. The whole CDR3 sequence reads CASSYSGGASEQYF.

Turning to this clone: The CDR3 is cut off 3 residues early in the read; its end comes from the germline J gene. The chain employs TRBV7-9 and TRBJ2-7; 8 positions match TRBD2. There are 15 residues in the CDR3. V lost 4 bases and J lost 5; bases outside the gene matches: 10. Germline V CDR1 and CDR2: SEHNR, FQNEAQ (reference sequence). Incomplete CDR3 DNA: TGTGCCAGCAGCTCAGGGCCCCTTAGCGGGGACGAG. Protein: CASSSGPLSGDE. The full CDR3 protein is CASSSGPLSGDEQYF.

A word on this clone: The read stops 3 residues short of the end of the CDR3; the missing end is completed from the germline J gene. The chain recombines TRBV7-6 with TRBJ1-1, with 10 bases fitting TRBD1. The V segment lost 5 bases and the J segment 6 bases; nucleotides outside the gene matches: 3. CDR3 length equals 13 residues. Germline-derived CDR1 and CDR2 are SGHVS and FNYEAQ. The chain's CDR3 is CASSPGTGAEAFF. CDR3 DNA (partial): TGTGCCAGCAGCCCTGGGACAGGGGCTGAA.

Remarks on this clone: The read finishes 3 residues shy of the CDR3 end, and the germline J gene is used to complete it. The chain joins TRBV7-6 to TRBJ2-7; 8 bases fit TRBD1. The CDR3 consists of 15 residues. With 5 bases clipped from V and 0 bases from J, the junction kept 6 bases outside the gene matches. The germline V gene has CDR1 SGHVS and CDR2 FNYEAQ. The covered CDR3 bases are TGTGCCAGCAGCGCCGGGACAGGTCGCTCCTACGAG. Amino acid sequence: CASSAGTGRSYE. The CDR3 in full is CASSAGTGRSYEQYF. The full variable domain, its missing parts supplied by reference TRBV7-6 and TRBJ2-7, is GAGVSQSPRYKVTKRGQDVALRCDPISGHVSLYWYRQALGQGPEFLTYFNYEAQQDKSGLPNDRFSAERPEGSISTLTIQRTEQRDSAMYRCASSAGTGRSYEQYFGPGTRLTVT.

According to its frequency, this clone is medium-sized. Sequencing ends 3 residues short of the CDR3 end; the germline J gene provides the rest. The rearrangement joins TRBV9 to TRBJ2-7; 10 bases fit TRBD1. Germline V gives CDR1 SGDLS, CDR2 YYNGEE. The CDR3 totals 14 residues. V lost 4 bases, J lost 2 bases, and 3 bases stayed unmatched. The CDR3 bases that were read are TGTGCCAGCAGCCCCGGGACAGGGGCCTACGAG. Amino acid sequence: CASSPGTGAYE. The entire CDR3 reads CASSPGTGAYEQYF.

This clone counts as medium-sized by frequency. The chain's CDR3 is CASSTAGGPYNEQFF. The CDR3 bases that were read are TGTGCCAGCAGCACAGCGGGAGGGCCGTACAATGAG. J is TRBJ2-1 and V is TRBV9, with 10 bases matching TRBD2. The CDR3 is cut off 3 residues early in the read; its end comes from the germline J gene. V was pared by 4 bases and J by 4 bases, with 5 bases of the junction left unmatched. This CDR3 region has 15 residues. Germline V gene data show CDR1 as SGDLS and CDR2 as YYNGEE.

Judged by frequency, this clone is medium-sized. The CDR3 region is CASSIGRGGIDYNEQFF. The DNA read from the CDR3 is TGTGCCAGTAGTATCGGGCGCGGGGGGATTGACTACAATGAG. V usage is TRBV19 and J usage is TRBJ2-1; 8 bases agree with TRBD2. The read ends 3 residues early relative to the CDR3; the germline J gene fills the gap. This CDR3 contains 17 residues. J gave up 3 bases and V 3 bases, and 10 bases lay outside the gene matches. Germline-derived CDR1 and CDR2 are LNHDA and SQIVND (reference sequence).

Turning to this clone: The sequenced fragment ends 3 residues before the CDR3 boundary, so the rest is inferred from the germline J gene. This chain links TRBV12-3 or TRBV12-4 with TRBJ1-5, with 8 bases matching TRBD1. J gave up 7 bases and V 7 bases, and 6 bases lay outside the gene matches. The CDR3 sequence is 13 residues long. Here the CDR3 reads CASTGQGGQPQHF. The sequenced part of the CDR3 DNA is TGTGCCAGCACCGGACAGGGCGGCCAGCCC.

Comments on this clone: The read gets to within 3 residues of the CDR3 end, and the germline J gene fills in the rest. This chain links TRBV5-1 with TRBJ2-1, with D possibly being TRBD2 (6 bases). This CDR3 comprises 15 residues. Germline V gene data show CDR1 as SGHRS and CDR2 as YFSETQ. V was trimmed by 3 bases and J by 6 bases, leaving 16 bases between them. The chain's CDR3 is CASSSDYPQTNEQFF. CDR3 bases read: TGCGCCAGCAGCTCGGACTACCCACAGACCAATGAG.

On this clone: The read comes to an end 3 residues before the CDR3 does, leaving the germline J gene to fill in the end. This chain connects TRBV7-9 to TRBJ2-2; D is possibly TRBD1 (6 bases). Germline CDR1 reads SEHNR; CDR2 reads FQNEAQ (reference sequence). The CDR3 is 14 residues long. Trimming pared 6 bases from V and 1 base from J, leaving 9 bases between. CDR3 protein: CASRRGQNTGELFF. Incomplete CDR3 DNA: TGTGCCAGCAGGAGGGGACAGAACACCGGGGAG.

This clone shows up as medium-sized by frequency. Sequencing ends 3 residues short of the CDR3 end; the germline J gene provides the rest. This chain links TRBV9 with TRBJ1-1; D is uncertain. This CDR3 is built from 13 residues. Trimming took 0 bases from V and 1 from J, leaving 4 bases between them. From germline, CDR1 is SGDLS and CDR2 YYNGEE. Here the CDR3 reads CASSVAGNTEAFF. Partial CDR3 DNA: TGTGCCAGCAGCGTAGCCGGGAACACTGAA.

This clone is deemed medium-sized (0.01 to 0.1%) by its frequency. The DNA ends 3 residues before the CDR3 does, and the rest of the CDR3 is filled in from the germline J gene. V usage is TRBV5-1 and J usage is TRBJ1-1; no firm D call. Germline-derived CDR1 and CDR2 are SGHRS and YFSETQ. This CDR3 spans 15 amino acids. Deletions cut 0 bases from V and 0 bases from J, with 9 bases between. The sequenced part of the CDR3 DNA is TGCGCCAGCAGCTTGGACCCAGGTGTGAACACTGAA. This codes for CASSLDPGVNTE. In full, the CDR3 is CASSLDPGVNTEAFF. Full variable domain (outside the CDR3, taken from reference TRBV5-1 and TRBJ1-1): KAGVTQTPRYLIKTRGQQVTLSCSPISGHRSVSWYQQTPGQGLQFLFEYFSETQRNKGNFPGRFSGRQFSNSRSEMNVSTLELGDSALYLCASSLDPGVNTEAFFGQGTRLTVV.

With respect to this clone: The CDR3 end lies 3 residues beyond the end of the read and is filled in from the germline J gene. The chain carries TRBV2 and TRBJ1-3; no reliable D call. Germline-derived CDR1 and CDR2 are SNHLY and FYNNEI. The CDR3 runs to 13 residues. Between the trimmed V and J ends, which lost 5 bases and 0 bases, there was a span of 5 bases. CDR3 sequence reads: CASSRGSGNTIYF. The CDR3 DNA, read in part, is TGTGCCAGCAGTCGGGGCTCTGGAAACACC.

As for this clone: The read is 3 residues too short to cover the CDR3 end, so that end is filled in from the germline J gene. The chain has TRBV28 and TRBJ2-2; 11 positions match TRBD1. V dropped 5 bases and J dropped 7; count of bases not matched to a gene: 18. Germline V gene lookup returns CDR1 MDHEN and CDR2 SYDVKM. The CDR3 is made up of 19 amino acids. CDR3 region: CASSKGTGGGFRDRGELFF. CDR3 DNA (partial): TGTGCCAGCAGTAAAGGGACAGGGGGGGGGTTTAGGGACCGCGGGGAG.